One sample yielded the 27 T cell receptor beta chains listed below, sequenced in a study of blood T cell repertoires in COVID-19. The table came from immunoSEQ multiplex PCR; TCRdb's copy has only in-frame clones and leaves some out. The repertoire holds approximately 180,000 clones, with 70% to 90% as singletons. Material: peripheral blood. The receptors shown here come from a human donor in a cohort sampled during active COVID-19.

This chain uses TRBV5-4 with TRBJ2-7; 11 bases line up with TRBD1. After removal of 7 bases from V and 4 bases from J, the junction contained 1 base not matched to a gene. The CDR3 runs to 12 residues. Germline assignment: CDR1 SGHNT and CDR2 YYREEE (reference sequence). The CDR3 DNA is TGTGCCAGCGGACAGGGGGCTTACGAGCAGTACTTC. Its protein product is CASGQGAYEQYF.

The chain combines TRBV5-4 with TRBJ2-5; TRBD2 matches at 8 bases. V dropped 1 base and J dropped 0; count of bases not matched to a gene: 5. Germline V gene sequence: CDR1 SGHNT, CDR2 YYREEE (reference sequence). The CDR3 consists of 16 residues. The CDR3 reads CASSLFRGGYQETQYF. As DNA, the CDR3 is TGTGCCAGCAGCTTGTTCCGGGGGGGGTACCAAGAGACCCAGTACTTC.

V gene TRBV6-1 combines with J gene TRBJ1-4; tentatively, D is TRBD1 (5 bases). The CDR3 loop spans 15 amino acids. Germline lookup yields CDR1 MNHNS and CDR2 SASEGT. The ends were cut back, 2 bases at V and 4 bases at J, with 11 bases in the middle. This CDR3 reads CASSESLGLNEKLFF. The CDR3 DNA reads TGTGCCAGCAGTGAATCTCTGGGACTTAATGAAAAACTGTTTTTT.

This clone is a singleton in its sample. The V and J genes are TRBV18 and TRBJ2-5; 8 bases match TRBD1. CDR1 and CDR2 from the germline V gene are KGHSH and LQKENI. V was clipped by 6 bases and J by 2 bases; unmatched bases: 11. The CDR3 has 16 amino acids. The CDR3 here is CASSYTGTGGQETQYF. The CDR3 DNA sequence: TGTGCCAGCTCTTACACCGGGACAGGAGGGCAAGAGACCCAGTACTTC.

V is TRBV4-3 and J is TRBJ2-2; no firm D call. The CDR3 runs 13 residues. Deletions cut 0 bases from V and 6 bases from J, with 5 bases between. The V gene's germline CDR1 is LGHNA and CDR2 YSLEER. The CDR3 sequence: CASSQDHAGELFF. CDR3 nucleotide sequence: TGCGCCAGCAGCCAAGATCATGCCGGGGAGCTGTTTTTT.

The chain joins TRBV7-9 to TRBJ2-7; 7 positions agree with TRBD2. This CDR3 contains 14 residues. Trimming removed 1 base from V and 11 bases from J; junction bases left unmatched: 11. Germline-derived CDR1 and CDR2 are SEHNR and FQNEAQ (reference sequence). CDR3 nucleotides: TGTGCCAGCAGCTTAGGTTGGGGGTCGGGGGGAAAGTACTTC. Amino acid sequence: CASSLGWGSGGKYF.

Note on this clone: This same CDR3 is encoded by further DNA sequences in the sample. V usage is TRBV11-2 and J usage is TRBJ2-5; possibly TRBD1 for D (5 bases). The CDR3 spans 12 residues. The V end was cut by 5 bases, the J end by 5 bases, with 9 bases between. Looked up from germline, CDR1 is SGHAT and CDR2 is FQNNGV. The CDR3: CASSQAGETQYF. The CDR3 region has the DNA TGTGCCAGCAGCCAAGCAGGGGAGACCCAGTACTTC.

This clone was seen only a few times. The chain couples TRBV7-9 to TRBJ2-1, with 10 bases that match TRBD1. Germline-derived CDR1 and CDR2 are SEHNR and FQNEAQ (reference sequence). V lost 1 base, J lost 7 bases, and 1 base stayed unmatched. This CDR3 is 14 amino acids long. CDR3 DNA: TGTGCCAGCAGCTTAGTGGGACAGGGGAATGAGCAGTTCTTC. Residues: CASSLVGQGNEQFF.

The chain links TRBV4-1 to TRBJ2-3, with 8 bases aligning to TRBD2. The CDR3 contains 12 residues. Germline CDR1 reads MGHRA; CDR2 reads YSYEKL. J was trimmed by 10 bases and V by 1 base; bases with no gene match: 1. CDR3 DNA sequence: TGCGCCAGCAGCCAAGCGGGGGGGGCGCAGTATTTT. It translates to CASSQAGGAQYF.

This chain joins TRBV3-1 (or the pseudogene TRBV3-2) and TRBJ1-3; TRBD1 might be the D (6 bases). The germline CDR1 and CDR2 sequences are LGHDT and YNNKEL (reference sequence). V was trimmed by 0 bases and J by 2 bases, leaving 14 bases between them. The CDR3 loop spans 17 amino acids. Here the CDR3 reads CASSQEGQGITGNTIYF. In DNA form, the CDR3 reads TGTGCCAGCAGCCAAGAAGGTCAGGGGATTACTGGAAACACCATATATTTT.

The chain has TRBV14 and TRBJ1-5, with D maybe TRBD1 (6 bases). Trimming took 0 bases from V and 11 from J, leaving 8 bases between them. Germline lookup yields CDR1 SGHDN and CDR2 FVKESK. The CDR3 is made up of 12 amino acids. The CDR3 loop is CASSQDSGAQHF. The CDR3 DNA reads TGTGCCAGCAGCCAAGATTCAGGGGCCCAGCATTTT.

The gene calls are TRBV7-2 and TRBJ2-1, with D perhaps matching TRBD2 (6 bases). Germline loops: CDR1 SGHTA, CDR2 FQGNSA. V gave up 0 bases and J gave up 3 bases, with 12 bases separating them. The CDR3 sequence is 16 residues long. The CDR3 is CASSLAASSVYNEQFF. The CDR3 DNA follows: TGTGCCAGCAGCTTAGCGGCTTCTAGCGTCTACAATGAGCAGTTCTTC.

This sequence joins TRBV2 and TRBJ1-5; TRBD1 matches at 9 bases. The CDR3 runs 15 residues. CDR1 is SNHLY and CDR2 is FYNNEI in the germline V gene. V lost 4 bases to trimming and J lost 7 bases; unmatched junction nucleotides: 8. CDR3 region: CASSVSGQGKQPQHF. The CDR3 DNA reads TGTGCCAGCAGTGTTTCAGGACAGGGGAAACAGCCCCAGCATTTT.

The genes are TRBV6-2 or TRBV6-3 and TRBJ1-2; D perhaps matches TRBD1 (5 bases). The CDR3 contains 12 residues. Germline V lookup: CDR1 MNHEY, CDR2 SVGEGT. The V end was cut by 4 bases, the J end by 7 bases, with 10 bases between. The CDR3 spells CASSWGRAGYTF. CDR3 nucleotide sequence: TGTGCCAGCAGTTGGGGCAGGGCTGGCTACACCTTC.

V is TRBV5-6 and J is TRBJ2-3; a possible D gene is TRBD2 (5 bases). Germline V gene sequence: CDR1 SGHDT, CDR2 YYEEEE. The CDR3 runs 16 residues. Deletions cut 1 base from V and 0 bases from J, with 12 bases between. CDR3 sequence reads: CASSLRKQRSTDTQYF. The CDR3 nucleotides are TGTGCCAGCAGCTTGCGGAAGCAGCGGAGCACAGATACGCAGTATTTT.

The chain links TRBV18 to TRBJ2-7; TRBD1 matches at 9 bases. This CDR3 spans 15 amino acids. The junction had 13 bases not matched to a gene; V was cut back by 6 bases and J by 7 bases. Germline-derived CDR1 and CDR2 are KGHSH and LQKENI. CDR3: CASSPSYRGPGEQYF. CDR3 nucleotides: TGTGCCAGCTCTCCATCCTACAGGGGGCCAGGAGAGCAGTACTTC.

This clone was seen only once. This chain links TRBV10-3 with TRBJ1-4, with a tentative D call TRBD1 (6 bases). This CDR3 contains 14 residues. Trimming took off 6 bases at V and 0 bases at J, with 8 bases between the two ends. The V gene's germline CDR1 is ENHRY and CDR2 SYGVKD. The CDR3 coding sequence is TGTGCCATCAGCCAGGGGACAACTAATGAAAAACTGTTTTTT. This translates into CAISQGTTNEKLFF.

The rearrangement links TRBV30 to TRBJ2-2; 9 bases line up with TRBD2. Per germline, CDR1 GTSNPN and CDR2 SVGIG (reference sequence). The CDR3 runs to 20 residues. With V trimmed by 3 bases and J by 3 bases, 20 bases remained unmatched. The DNA of the CDR3 is TGTGCCTGGAGGGACCGATCGAGGCGGGAGGGCCAGACGGACACCGGGGAGCTGTTTTTT. This translates into CAWRDRSRREGQTDTGELFF.

This sequence joins TRBV2 and TRBJ2-7; a weak D match, TRBD2 (7 bases). Germline V lookup: CDR1 SNHLY, CDR2 FYNNEI. The V and J ends lost 5 bases and 3 bases respectively, with 17 bases between them. The length of the CDR3 is 15 residues. For the CDR3, the DNA is TGTGCCAGCAGTCGTGAACAGGGAGGGCGCTACGAGCAGTACTTC. Protein: CASSREQGGRYEQYF.

Remarks on this clone: The junction differs from germline at one of its ends, possibly a read error. In the same sample, other DNA sequences code for this CDR3. The V and J genes are TRBV19 and TRBJ2-1, with D possibly TRBD1 on 5 matching bases. The CDR3 totals 15 residues. The germline gives CDR1 LNHDA, CDR2 SQIVND (reference sequence). Here the CDR3 DNA reads TGCGCCAGTAGTATCCGACAGAGCTCCTACAATGAGCAGTTCTTC. This codes for CASSIRQSSYNEQFF.

V gene TRBV6-5 combines with J gene TRBJ1-3; D possibly corresponds to TRBD1 (5 bases). This CDR3 is built from 13 residues. V lost 9 bases and J 3 bases, leaving 12 bases between the germline ends. CDR1 is MNHEY and CDR2 is SVGAGI in the germline V gene. The DNA for the CDR3 is TGTGCCAGTGGTGGGGCACTTGGAAACACCATATATTTT. This sequence encodes CASGGALGNTIYF.

The chain combines TRBV7-2 with TRBJ2-1; 7 bases align to TRBD2. Germline V gives CDR1 SGHTA, CDR2 FQGNSA. The CDR3 contains 17 residues. V was clipped by 0 bases and J by 4 bases; unmatched bases: 9. CDR3 nucleotides: TGTGCCAGCAGCTTAGCGGCTAGCGGTTTAATTTACAATGAGCAGTTCTTC. Translating it yields CASSLAASGLIYNEQFF.

The chain joins TRBV3-1 (or the pseudogene TRBV3-2) to TRBJ2-1; no clear D. In germline, CDR1 is LGHDT, CDR2 YNNKEL (reference sequence). The CDR3 consists of 12 residues. Between the trimmed V and J ends, which lost 6 bases and 0 bases, there was a span of 3 bases. The CDR3 sequence: CASSYSYNEQFF. In nucleotides, the CDR3 is TGTGCCAGCAGTTACTCCTACAATGAGCAGTTCTTC.

V and J are TRBV27 and TRBJ2-3; 9 nucleotides agree with TRBD2. The CDR3 loop spans 15 amino acids. The J segment lost 0 bases and the V segment lost 5 bases, leaving 3 bases of the junction unmatched. Germline assignment: CDR1 MNHEY and CDR2 SMNVEV (reference sequence). The CDR3 sequence: CASSMAGGSTDTQYF. The CDR3 bases are TGTGCCAGCAGTATGGCGGGAGGGAGCACAGATACGCAGTATTTT.

V is TRBV2 and J is TRBJ2-1; 13 nucleotides align to TRBD2. The germline CDR1 and CDR2 sequences are SNHLY and FYNNEI. This CDR3 is built from 15 residues. Trimming at V came to 3 bases and at J to 9 bases, leaving 5 bases not matched to a gene. This chain's CDR3 is CASSETSGGNSEQFF. The CDR3 nucleotides read TGTGCCAGCAGTGAGACTAGCGGGGGGAACTCTGAGCAGTTCTTC.

The chain uses TRBV6-2 or TRBV6-3 and TRBJ1-1; 7 positions match TRBD1. CDR3 size: 15 residues. Germline trimming cut 5 bases from V and 7 bases from J; bases unmatched to any gene: 13. Per germline, CDR1 MNHEY and CDR2 SVGEGT. CDR3 protein: CASSHNRDRVLEAFF. CDR3 DNA sequence: TGTGCCAGCAGTCACAACCGGGACAGAGTTCTTGAAGCTTTCTTT.

In its sample, this clone was seen once. V usage is TRBV7-2 and J usage is TRBJ2-7; 12 bases line up with TRBD2. The CDR3 runs 18 residues. Germline trimming cut 4 bases from V and 3 bases from J; bases unmatched to any gene: 13. Germline-derived CDR1 and CDR2 are SGHTA and FQGNSA. The CDR3 DNA reads TGTGCCAGCAGCTCTTCCATTACTAGCGGGGGGCCTTTCTACGAGCAGTACTTC. Its protein product is CASSSSITSGGPFYEQYF. Supplemented by reference TRBV7-2 and TRBJ2-7, the full variable domain reads GAGVSQSPSNKVTEKGKDVELRCDPISGHTALYWYRQSLGQGLEFLIYFQGNSAPDKSGLPSDRFSAERTGGSVSTLTIQRTQQEDSAVYLCASSSSITSGGPFYEQYFGPGTRLTVT.